This T cell receptor (beta chain) was documented in a study of technical replicates of blood from several donors. Data came from immunoSEQ multiplex PCR; TCRdb stores just in-frame clones and leaves some out. Found here are about 82,000 clones, less than 95% of them singletons; the top ten hold 0.2% to 0.3%. The CDR3 loop spans 13 amino acids. V dropped 2 bases and J dropped 7; count of bases not matched to a gene: 2. Germline CDR1 and CDR2: MGHRA and YSYEKL. The clonotype comes from a human donor in good health. The chain couples TRBV4-1 to TRBJ2-1; TRBD2 aligns across 7 bases. Sequencing was done on a sample of T cells isolated from PBMCs. CDR3: CASSQSGLNEQFF. The CDR3 bases are TGCGCCAGCAGCCAATCGGGACTAAATGAGCAGTTCTTC.